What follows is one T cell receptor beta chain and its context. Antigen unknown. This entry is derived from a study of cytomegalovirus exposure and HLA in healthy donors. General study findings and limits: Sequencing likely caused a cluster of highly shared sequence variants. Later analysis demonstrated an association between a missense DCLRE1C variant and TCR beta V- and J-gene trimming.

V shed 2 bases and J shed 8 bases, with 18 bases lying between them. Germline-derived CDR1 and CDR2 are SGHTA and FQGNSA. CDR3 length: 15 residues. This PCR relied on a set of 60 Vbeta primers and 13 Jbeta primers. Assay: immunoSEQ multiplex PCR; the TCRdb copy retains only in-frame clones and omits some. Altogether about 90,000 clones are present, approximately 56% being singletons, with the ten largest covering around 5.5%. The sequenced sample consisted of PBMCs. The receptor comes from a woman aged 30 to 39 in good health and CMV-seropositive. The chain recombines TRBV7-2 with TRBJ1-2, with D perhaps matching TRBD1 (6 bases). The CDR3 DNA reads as TGTGCCAGCAGCTTAAAGGGGGGGGGCGTTAACGGCTACACCTTC. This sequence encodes CASSLKGGGVNGYTF. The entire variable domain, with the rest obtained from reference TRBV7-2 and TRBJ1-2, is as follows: GAGVSQSPSNKVTEKGKDVELRCDPISGHTALYWYRQSLGQGLEFLIYFQGNSAPDKSGLPSDRFSAERTGGSVSTLTIQRTQQEDSAVYLCASSLKGGGVNGYTFGSGTRLTVV.